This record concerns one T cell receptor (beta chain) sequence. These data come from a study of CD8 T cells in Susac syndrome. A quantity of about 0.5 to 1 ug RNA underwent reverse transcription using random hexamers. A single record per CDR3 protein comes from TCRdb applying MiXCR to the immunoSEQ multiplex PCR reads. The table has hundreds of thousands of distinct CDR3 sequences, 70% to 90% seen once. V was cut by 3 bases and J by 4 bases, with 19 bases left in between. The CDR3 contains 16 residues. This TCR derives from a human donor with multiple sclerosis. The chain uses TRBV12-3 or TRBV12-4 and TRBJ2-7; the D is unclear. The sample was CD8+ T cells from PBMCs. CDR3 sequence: CASSFPWLPRPYEQYF. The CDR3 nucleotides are TGTGCCAGCAGTTTCCCGTGGCTACCCAGACCTTACGAGCAGTACTTC.